The entry that follows covers one T cell receptor (beta chain) sequence. The sample is drawn from a study of blood T cell repertoires in COVID-19. V lost 0 bases to trimming and J lost 0 bases; unmatched junction nucleotides: 2. Germline V gene data show CDR1 as LGHNA and CDR2 as YSLEER. This CDR3 is built from 15 residues. Profiled with immunoSEQ multiplex PCR; TCRdb holds only in-frame clones, not every one. The sample yields about 100,000 clones, about two thirds seen once. The sequencing sample was made of peripheral blood. The V gene is TRBV4-3, the J gene TRBJ2-7; TRBD1 aligns across 7 bases. The TCR was taken from a woman in her 40s with acute or convalescent COVID-19. The CDR3 nucleotides read TGCGCCAGCAGCCAAGAGGGACAGCCCTCCTACGAGCAGTACTTC. This sequence encodes CASSQEGQPSYEQYF.